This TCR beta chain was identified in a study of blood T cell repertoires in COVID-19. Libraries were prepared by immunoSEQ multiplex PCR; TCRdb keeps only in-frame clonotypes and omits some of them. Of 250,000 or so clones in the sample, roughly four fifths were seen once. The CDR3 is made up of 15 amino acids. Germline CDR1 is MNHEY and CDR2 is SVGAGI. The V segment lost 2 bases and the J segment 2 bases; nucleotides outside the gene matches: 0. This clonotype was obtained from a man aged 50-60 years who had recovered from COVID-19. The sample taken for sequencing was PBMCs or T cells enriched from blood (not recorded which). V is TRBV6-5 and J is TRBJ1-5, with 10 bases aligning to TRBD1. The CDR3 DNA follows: TGTGCCAGCAGTTACGGGACAGGGGGCAATCAGCCCCAGCATTTT. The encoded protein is CASSYGTGGNQPQHF.